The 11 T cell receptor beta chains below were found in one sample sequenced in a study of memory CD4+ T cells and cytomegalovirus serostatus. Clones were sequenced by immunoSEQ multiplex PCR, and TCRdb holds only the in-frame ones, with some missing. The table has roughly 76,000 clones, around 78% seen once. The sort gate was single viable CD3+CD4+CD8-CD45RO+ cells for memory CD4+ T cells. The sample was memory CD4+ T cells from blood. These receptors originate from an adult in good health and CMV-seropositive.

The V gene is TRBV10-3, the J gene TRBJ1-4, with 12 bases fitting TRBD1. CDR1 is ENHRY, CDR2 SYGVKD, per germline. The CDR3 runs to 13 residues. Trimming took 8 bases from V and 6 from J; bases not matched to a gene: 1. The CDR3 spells CAIRDRGHEKLFF. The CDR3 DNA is TGTGCCATCCGGGACAGGGGGCATGAAAAACTGTTTTTT.

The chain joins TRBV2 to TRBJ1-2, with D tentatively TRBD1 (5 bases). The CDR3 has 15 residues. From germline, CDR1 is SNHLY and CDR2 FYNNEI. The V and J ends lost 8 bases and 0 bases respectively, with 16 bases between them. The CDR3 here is CASQRQISSNYGYTF. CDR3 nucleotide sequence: TGTGCCAGCCAGAGACAGATATCATCTAACTATGGCTACACCTTC. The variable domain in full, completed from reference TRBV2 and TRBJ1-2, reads EPEVTQTPSHQVTQMGQEVILRCVPISNHLYFYWYRQILGQKVEFLVSFYNNEISEKSEIFDDQFSVERPDGSNFTLKIRSTKLEDSAMYFCASQRQISSNYGYTFGSGTRLTVV.

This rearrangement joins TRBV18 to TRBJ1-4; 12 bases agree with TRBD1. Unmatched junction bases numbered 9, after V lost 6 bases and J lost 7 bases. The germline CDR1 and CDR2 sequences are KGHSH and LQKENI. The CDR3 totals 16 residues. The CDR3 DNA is TGTGCCAGCTCGCATCCGGGACAGGGGGCAGGTGAAAAACTGTTTTTT. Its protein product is CASSHPGQGAGEKLFF.

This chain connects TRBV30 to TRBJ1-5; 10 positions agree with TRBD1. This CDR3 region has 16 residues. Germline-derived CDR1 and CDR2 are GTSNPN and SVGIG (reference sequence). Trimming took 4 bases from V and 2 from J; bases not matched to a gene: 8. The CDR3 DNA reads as TGTGCCTGGAACCAAGGGACAGGGGCTGGCAATCAGCCCCAGCATTTT. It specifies CAWNQGTGAGNQPQHF.

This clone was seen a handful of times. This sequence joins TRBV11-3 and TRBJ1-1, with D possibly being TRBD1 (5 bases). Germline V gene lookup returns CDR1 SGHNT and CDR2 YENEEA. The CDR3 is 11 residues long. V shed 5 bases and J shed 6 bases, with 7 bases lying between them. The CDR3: CASSRGPEAFF. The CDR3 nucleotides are TGTGCCAGCAGCCGGGGCCCTGAAGCTTTCTTT.

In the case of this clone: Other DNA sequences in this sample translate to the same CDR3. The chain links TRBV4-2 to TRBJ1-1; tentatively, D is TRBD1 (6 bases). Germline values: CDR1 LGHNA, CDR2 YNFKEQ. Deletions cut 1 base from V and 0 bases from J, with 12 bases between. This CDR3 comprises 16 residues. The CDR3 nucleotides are TGTGCCAGCAGCCAAGTGGGGGGGCCGCTGAACACTGAAGCTTTCTTT. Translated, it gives CASSQVGGPLNTEAFF.

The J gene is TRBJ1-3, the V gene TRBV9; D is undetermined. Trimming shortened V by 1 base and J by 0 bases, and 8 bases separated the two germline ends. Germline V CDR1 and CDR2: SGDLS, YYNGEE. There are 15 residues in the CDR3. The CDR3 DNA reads TGTGCCAGCAGCGTATTACCAGACTCTGGAAACACCATATATTTT. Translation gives CASSVLPDSGNTIYF.

The CDR3 DNA follows: TGTGCCAGCGGGCAGGGGTTGAGCTCTGGGGCCAACGTCCTGACTTTC. Encoded protein: CASGQGLSSGANVLTF. The J gene is TRBJ2-6, the V gene TRBV5-8; TRBD1 might be the D (6 bases). There are 16 residues in the CDR3. Trimming shortened V by 7 bases and J by 0 bases, and 14 bases separated the two germline ends. CDR1 is SGHTS, CDR2 YDEGEE, per germline.

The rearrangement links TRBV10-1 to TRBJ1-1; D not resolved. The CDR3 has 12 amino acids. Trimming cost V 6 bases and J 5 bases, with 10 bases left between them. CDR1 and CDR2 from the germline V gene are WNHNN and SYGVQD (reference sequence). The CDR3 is CASSSTGTEAFF. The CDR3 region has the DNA TGCGCCAGCAGCTCGACGGGTACTGAAGCTTTCTTT.

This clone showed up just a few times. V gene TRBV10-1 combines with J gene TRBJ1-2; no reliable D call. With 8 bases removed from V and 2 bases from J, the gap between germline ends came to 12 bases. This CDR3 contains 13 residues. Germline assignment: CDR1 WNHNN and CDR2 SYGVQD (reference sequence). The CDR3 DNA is TGCGCCAGCTCCAGGACCGCGAACTATGGCTACACCTTC. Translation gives CASSRTANYGYTF.

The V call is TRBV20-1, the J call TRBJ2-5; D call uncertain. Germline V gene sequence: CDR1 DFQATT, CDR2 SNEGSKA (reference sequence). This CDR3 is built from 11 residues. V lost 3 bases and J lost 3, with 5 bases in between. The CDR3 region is CSASHEETQYF. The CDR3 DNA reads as TGCAGTGCTAGCCATGAAGAGACCCAGTACTTC.